Listed below are T cell receptor beta chains from one sample, sequenced in a study of blood T cells in healthy people across ages. TCRdb itself ran the 5' RACE reads through MiXCR, one entry per CDR3 protein. The data show about 800,000 distinct CDR3 sequences, 20% to 30% seen once. These data were also reused for a study on T cells of mothers and their children.

Sequenced: blood. Receptors originate from a boy between 10 and 17 years old in good health. Each CDR3 is given with its conserved first and last residue. Fields, in order: V gene, J gene, D gene, clone size, CDR3 protein, CDR3 DNA. The D gene is left open where the match is weak. Clone sizes are given selectively: once, few, many, or a class where the clone is expanded.

TRBV27	TRBJ2-2	TRBD1	-	CASSIYDRGGELFF	TGTGCCAGCAGTATATACGACAGGGGAGGGGAGCTGTTTTTT
TRBV6-1	TRBJ1-5	-	-	CASRPTGDQPQHF	TGTGCCAGCAGACCTACCGGTGATCAGCCCCAGCATTTT
TRBV3-1	TRBJ1-1	-	few	CASSQLGLAFF	TGTGCCAGCAGCCAACTTGGTTTGGCTTTCTTT
TRBV2	TRBJ1-4	-	-	CASSDSEGKRKLFF	TGTGCCAGCAGTGATAGTGAGGGGAAGAGAAAACTGTTTTTT
TRBV21-1	TRBJ2-4	-	-	CASSSRDIKNIQYF	TGTGCCAGCAGCAGCAGGGATATCAAAAACATTCAGTACTTC
TRBV29-1	TRBJ2-5	TRBD2	-	CSVEAGGPRETQYF	TGCAGCGTTGAGGCGGGAGGGCCGCGGGAGACCCAGTACTTC
TRBV11-3	TRBJ2-4	TRBD2	once	CASSDSGGAKNIQYF	TGTGCCAGCAGCGATAGCGGGGGGGCCAAAAACATTCAGTACTTC
TRBV7-2	TRBJ1-2	-	-	CASRPEWVANYGYTF	TGTGCCAGCAGGCCCGAATGGGTTGCTAACTATGGCTACACCTTC
TRBV4-2	TRBJ2-7	TRBD2	few	CASSQDLGSGRSSYEQYF	TGTGCCAGCAGCCAAGATCTCGGTAGCGGGAGGTCCTCCTACGAGCAGTACTTC
TRBV7-2	TRBJ2-5	-	few	CASSLLSGLETQYF	TGTGCCAGCAGCTTATTATCGGGGTTGGAGACCCAGTACTTC
TRBV29-1	TRBJ2-7	-	-	CSARSGETYEQYF	TGCAGCGCACGGTCCGGGGAAACCTACGAGCAGTACTTC
TRBV6-2/TRBV6-3	TRBJ2-7	TRBD1	-	CASSYGTACEQYF	TGTGCCAGCAGTTACGGGACAGCCTGCGAGCAGTATTTC
TRBV9	TRBJ2-3	-	-	CASSVQGRLTGDTQYF	TGTGCCAGCAGCGTCCAGGGACGCCTCACGGGGGATACGCAGTATTTT
TRBV7-2	TRBJ1-1	-	few	CASSLVSGADTEAFF	TGTGCCAGCAGCTTAGTGTCGGGGGCGGACACTGAAGCTTTCTTT
TRBV15	TRBJ2-5	-	few	CATSRGPGLEQYF	TGTGCCACCAGCAGGGGACCGGGTCTTGAGCAGTACTTC
TRBV15	TRBJ2-5	-	few	CATSSLDRIQETQYF	TGTGCCACCAGCAGCCTCGACAGGATCCAAGAGACCCAGTACTTC
TRBV5-1	TRBJ2-7	-	few	CASSLAGNEYSSYEQYF	TGCGCCAGCAGCTTGGCAGGGAATGAGTATAGCTCCTACGAGCAGTACTTC
TRBV29-1	TRBJ2-5	TRBD2	-	CSVVLGLASEQETQYF	TGCAGCGTTGTTCTGGGACTAGCGAGTGAACAAGAGACCCAGTACTTC
TRBV4-3	TRBJ2-5	TRBD2	-	CASSQDLRWLAGQETQYF	TGCGCCAGCAGCCAAGATTTAAGGTGGCTAGCGGGGCAAGAGACCCAGTACTTC
TRBV6-6	TRBJ1-5	TRBD1	-	CASRGQGNQPQHF	TGTGCCAGCAGAGGACAGGGGAATCAGCCCCAGCATTTT
TRBV29-1	TRBJ2-3	TRBD1	-	CSVSQTGFTDTQYF	TGCAGCGTTTCACAGACAGGGTTCACAGATACGCAGTATTTT
TRBV20-1	TRBJ2-3	-	-	CSALPWGSSTDTQYF	TGCAGTGCCCTCCCCTGGGGGTCGAGCACAGATACGCAGTATTTT
TRBV20-1	TRBJ2-1	-	few	CSASPVGNEQFF	TGCAGTGCTAGCCCCGTGGGCAATGAGCAGTTCTTC
TRBV20-1	TRBJ2-7	-	-	CSASHDLGSHEQYF	TGCAGTGCTTCACACGATCTTGGGTCCCACGAGCAGTACTTC
TRBV18	TRBJ2-4	TRBD1	-	CASSPGDRALKNIQYF	TGTGCCAGCTCACCAGGGGACAGGGCCCTCAAAAACATTCAGTACTTC
TRBV2	TRBJ2-4	TRBD2	few	CASSVTSVAKNIQCF	TGTGCCAGCAGTGTAACTAGCGTAGCCAAAAACATTCAGTGCTTC
TRBV9	TRBJ1-1	-	-	CASRGLANTEAFF	TGTGCCAGCAGAGGACTTGCGAACACTGAAGCTTTCTTT
TRBV18	TRBJ2-5	-	-	CASSTRPPPYFLQGETQYF	TGTGCCAGCTCGACCCGTCCTCCGCCTTATTTTCTTCAAGGGGAGACCCAGTACTTC
TRBV30	TRBJ2-6	TRBD1	-	CAWSAGTASGANVLTF	TGTGCCTGGAGTGCCGGGACAGCCTCTGGGGCCAACGTCCTGACTTTC
TRBV27	TRBJ2-2	TRBD1	few	CASSFQGGALGGELFF	TGTGCCAGCAGTTTCCAAGGGGGCGCCTTAGGCGGGGAGCTGTTTTTT
TRBV5-1	TRBJ2-4	-	few	CASSFQGTVAESIQYF	TGCGCCAGCAGCTTCCAGGGGACCGTGGCGGAAAGCATTCAGTACTTC
TRBV20-1	TRBJ2-7	-	-	CSARDNLRDEQYF	TGCAGTGCTAGAGATAACCTCCGGGACGAGCAGTACTTC
TRBV5-1	TRBJ1-1	-	few	CASSLRADTEAFF	TGCGCCAGCAGCTTAAGGGCGGACACTGAAGCTTTCTTT
TRBV25-1	TRBJ1-2	-	few	CASSEGRASDYGYTF	TGTGCCAGCAGTGAAGGGAGGGCCAGCGACTATGGCTACACCTTC
TRBV28	TRBJ1-5	-	few	CASSFASGSYSNQPQHF	TGTGCCAGCAGTTTTGCCTCAGGCTCCTATAGCAATCAGCCCCAGCATTTT
TRBV20-1	TRBJ1-1	TRBD1	-	CSAGQGGTEAFF	TGCAGTGCTGGACAGGGGGGCACTGAAGCTTTCTTT
TRBV11-2	TRBJ2-5	TRBD2	-	CASSLEGSRGLAGAGQTQYF	TGTGCCAGCAGCTTAGAGGGGTCGAGGGGACTAGCGGGGGCCGGTCAGACCCAGTACTTC
TRBV29-1	TRBJ2-2	-	-	CSVERPGNTGELFF	TGCAGCGTTGAACGCCCGGGGAACACCGGGGAGCTGTTTTTT
TRBV12-3/TRBV12-4	TRBJ1-3	-	-	CASSPRFVPGNTIYF	TGTGCCAGCAGTCCTCGGTTCGTGCCTGGAAACACCATATATTTT
TRBV7-2	TRBJ2-3	TRBD2	once	CASSPGGPVDTQYF	TGTGCCAGCAGCCCGGGAGGGCCGGTAGATACGCAGTATTTT
TRBV7-9	TRBJ1-1	TRBD1	-	CASSQGVARTEAFF	TGTGCCAGCAGTCAGGGGGTCGCACGGACTGAAGCTTTCTTT
TRBV2	TRBJ2-5	-	few	CASSWGDTEHF	TGTGCCAGCAGTTGGGGGGACACGGAACACTTC
TRBV9	TRBJ2-1	-	-	CASSVGPIYNGQFF	TGTGCCAGCAGCGTAGGTCCCATCTACAATGGGCAGTTCTTC
TRBV7-2	TRBJ2-2	-	-	CASTTGGTYKRELFF	TGTGCCAGTACGACGGGGGGCACATATAAGCGGGAGCTGTTTTTT
TRBV28	TRBJ2-1	-	-	CASRSVGEQFF	TGTGCCAGCAGGTCCGTGGGTGAGCAGTTCTTC
TRBV30	TRBJ2-7	TRBD1	-	CAWSLGRGPGVQYF	TGTGCCTGGAGTTTAGGCAGGGGGCCGGGGGTGCAGTACTTC
TRBV5-1	TRBJ1-1	-	-	CASSLYGEIMNTEAFF	TGCGCCAGCAGCTTGTATGGGGAGATCATGAACACTGAAGCTTTCTTT
TRBV10-3	TRBJ2-7	-	few	CAISIRRTTYEQYF	TGTGCCATCAGTATCAGACGGACGACCTACGAGCAGTACTTC
TRBV6-6	TRBJ1-5	-	-	CASSPTGLTFNQPQHF	TGTGCCAGCAGCCCCACAGGTCTAACTTTCAATCAGCCCCAGCATTTT
TRBV2	TRBJ2-7	TRBD2	few	CASRDPSGGPSEQYF	TGTGCCAGCAGAGACCCTAGCGGGGGGCCCTCCGAGCAGTACTTC
TRBV9	TRBJ2-1	TRBD2	-	CASSLLGLESGEQFF	TGTGCCAGCAGCCTCCTCGGACTAGAGTCCGGTGAGCAGTTCTTC
TRBV20-1	TRBJ2-6	-	few	CSARGQGPAASLNVLTF	TGCAGTGCTAGAGGCCAAGGGCCAGCTGCAAGTCTCAACGTCCTGACTTTC
TRBV4-2	TRBJ2-1	-	few	CASSHPDRFDNEQFF	TGTGCCAGCAGCCATCCGGATAGGTTCGACAATGAGCAGTTCTTC
TRBV12-5	TRBJ2-1	-	-	CASGPPDRNEQFF	TGTGCTAGTGGTCCCCCGGACAGAAATGAGCAGTTCTTC
TRBV6-5	TRBJ2-5	-	-	CASSLVKGSLQETQYF	TGTGCCAGCAGTTTAGTTAAGGGTAGCCTCCAAGAGACCCAGTACTTC
TRBV15	TRBJ1-4	-	-	CATSSTPGRANEKLFF	TGTGCCACCAGCTCTACTCCGGGACGGGCTAATGAAAAACTGTTTTTT
TRBV7-6	TRBJ2-5	TRBD2	few	CASSWEGLAGETQYF	TGTGCCAGCAGCTGGGAGGGACTAGCGGGAGAGACCCAGTACTTC